This is a list of T cell receptor beta chains from one sample in a study of blood T cell repertoires in COVID-19. Produced via immunoSEQ multiplex PCR; TCRdb's table is partial and in-frame only. Found here are some 190,000 clones, 80% of them singletons; the top ten hold around 14%. What was sequenced was PBMCs or T cells enriched from blood (not recorded which). The source of these receptors is a man in his sixties who had been exposed to COVID-19. Each CDR3 is given with its conserved first and last residue. Each record gives: clone size, D gene, J gene, V gene, CDR3 DNA, CDR3 protein. D genes are given only for firm matches. Part of the rows lack a size; the others show once, few, many or a class for expanded clones.

size: NA
D: NA
J: TRBJ1-2
V: TRBV6-5
DNA: TGTGCCAGCTCCGAAAGAGCCTATGGCTACACCTTC
CDR3: CASSERAYGYTF

size: NA
D: TRBD1
J: TRBJ1-1
V: TRBV6-5
DNA: TGTGCCAGCAGTCTGAGGGGGCGGGACACTGAAGCTTTCTTT
CDR3: CASSLRGRDTEAFF

size: NA
D: NA
J: TRBJ2-7
V: TRBV6-5
DNA: TGTGCCAGCAGTTACGCAGGGTTAGGGTCCTACGAGCAGTACTTC
CDR3: CASSYAGLGSYEQYF

size: NA
D: TRBD2
J: TRBJ2-1
V: TRBV19
DNA: TGTGCCAGTAGTATTGGCGGGAGGGTCGACAATGAGCAGTTCTTC
CDR3: CASSIGGRVDNEQFF

size: NA
D: NA
J: TRBJ2-1
V: TRBV27
DNA: TGTGCCAGCAGACCCGGAGCCTACAATGAGCAGTTCTTC
CDR3: CASRPGAYNEQFF

size: NA
D: NA
J: TRBJ1-2
V: TRBV5-6
DNA: TGTGCCAGCAGCCCGCGGCAGGGGAGATCTAACTATGGCTACACCTTC
CDR3: CASSPRQGRSNYGYTF

size: once
D: TRBD1
J: TRBJ1-2
V: TRBV28
DNA: TGTGCCAGCAGGGTACTACAGGGGGGGGACTATGGCTACACCTTC
CDR3: CASRVLQGGDYGYTF

size: NA
D: NA
J: TRBJ2-7
V: TRBV6-5
DNA: TGTGCCAGCAGTTCCTCAGCCCGCGTGGAGCAGTACTTC
CDR3: CASSSSARVEQYF

size: NA
D: TRBD1
J: TRBJ1-2
V: TRBV10-2
DNA: TGCGCCAGCAGTGAGCCGAGGGGGACAGCCCGACAAAACTATGGCTACACCTTC
CDR3: CASSEPRGTARQNYGYTF

size: NA
D: TRBD2
J: TRBJ2-7
V: TRBV6-5
DNA: TGTGCCAGCAGTTACGGGGGGGTTCGGTACGAGCAGTACTTC
CDR3: CASSYGGVRYEQYF

size: few
D: TRBD1
J: TRBJ2-3
V: TRBV15
DNA: TGTGCCACCAGCAGGGAGACAGGGATTAGCACAGATACGCAGTATTTT
CDR3: CATSRETGISTDTQYF

size: once
D: TRBD2
J: TRBJ2-3
V: TRBV10-1
DNA: TGCGCCAGCAGTGTATTCGCTAGCGGGAGAATAGCGGGCGGCACAGATACGCAGTATTTT
CDR3: CASSVFASGRIAGGTDTQYF

size: NA
D: NA
J: TRBJ2-1
V: TRBV12-3/TRBV12-4
DNA: TGTGCCAGCAGAGCCCGGTCCTACAATGAGCAGTTCTTC
CDR3: CASRARSYNEQFF

size: NA
D: TRBD2
J: TRBJ2-2
V: TRBV7-9
DNA: TGTGCCAGCAGCTTTCTAGCGGGAGGAAACACCGGGGAGCTGTTTTTT
CDR3: CASSFLAGGNTGELFF

size: NA
D: TRBD2
J: TRBJ2-1
V: TRBV4-3
DNA: TGCGCCAGCAGCCAAGTAGCGGGACTAGCGGGAGGGGGTAATTCTAATGAGCAGTTCTTC
CDR3: CASSQVAGLAGGGNSNEQFF

size: NA
D: NA
J: TRBJ2-7
V: TRBV6-5
DNA: TGTGCCAGCAGCCCACTAGCCAGCTCCTACGAGCAGTACTTC
CDR3: CASSPLASSYEQYF

size: NA
D: TRBD1
J: TRBJ2-7
V: TRBV5-1
DNA: TGCGCCAGCAGCACCACCGGGACAGGGGTAAACGAGCAGTACTTC
CDR3: CASSTTGTGVNEQYF